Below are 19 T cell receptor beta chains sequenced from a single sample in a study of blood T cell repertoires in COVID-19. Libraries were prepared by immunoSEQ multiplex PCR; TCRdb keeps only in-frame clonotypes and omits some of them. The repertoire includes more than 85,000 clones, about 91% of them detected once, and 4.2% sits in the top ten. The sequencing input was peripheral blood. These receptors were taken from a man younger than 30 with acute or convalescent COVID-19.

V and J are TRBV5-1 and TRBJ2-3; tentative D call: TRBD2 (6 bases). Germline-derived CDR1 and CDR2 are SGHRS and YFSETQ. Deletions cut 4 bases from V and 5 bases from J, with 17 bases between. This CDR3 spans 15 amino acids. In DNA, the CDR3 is TGCGCCAGCAGCCGTGACGGGGGATTCGGAGATACGCAGTATTTT. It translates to CASSRDGGFGDTQYF.

CDR3 in amino acids: CASSSYTTGGKEQYF. The CDR3 nucleotides read TGTGCCAGCAGCTCCTACACGACAGGGGGCAAGGAGCAGTACTTC. V gene TRBV11-2 combines with J gene TRBJ2-7; 10 nucleotides agree with TRBD1. CDR1 is SGHAT, CDR2 FQNNGV, per germline. The CDR3 extends over 15 amino acids. Losses at the gene ends were 4 bases for V and 7 bases for J; bases not matched to a gene: 10. The full variable domain, in which reference TRBV11-2 and TRBJ2-7 provide the parts outside the CDR3, is EAGVAQSPRYKIIEKRQSVAFWCNPISGHATLYWYQQILGQGPKLLIQFQNNGVVDDSQLPKDRFSAERLKGVDSTLKIQPAKLEDSAVYLCASSSYTTGGKEQYFGPGTRLTVT.

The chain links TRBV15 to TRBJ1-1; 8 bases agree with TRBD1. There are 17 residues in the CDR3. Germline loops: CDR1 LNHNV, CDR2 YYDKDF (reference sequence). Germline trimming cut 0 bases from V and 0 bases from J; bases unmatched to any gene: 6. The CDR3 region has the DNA TGTGCCACCAGCAGAGATACAGGGGGGTACATGAACACTGAAGCTTTCTTT. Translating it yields CATSRDTGGYMNTEAFF.

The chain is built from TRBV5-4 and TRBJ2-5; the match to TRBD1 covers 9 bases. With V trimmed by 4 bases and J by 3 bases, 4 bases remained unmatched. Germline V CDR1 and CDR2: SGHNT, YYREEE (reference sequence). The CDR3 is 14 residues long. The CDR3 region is CASSPDRGKETQYF. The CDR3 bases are TGTGCCAGCAGCCCGGACAGGGGAAAAGAGACCCAGTACTTC.

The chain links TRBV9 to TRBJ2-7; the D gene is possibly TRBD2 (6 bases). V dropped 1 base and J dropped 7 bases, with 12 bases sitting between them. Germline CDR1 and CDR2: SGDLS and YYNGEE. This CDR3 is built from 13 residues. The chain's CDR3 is CASSVTWGEEQYF. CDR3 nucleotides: TGTGCCAGCAGCGTAACCTGGGGGGAGGAGCAGTACTTC.

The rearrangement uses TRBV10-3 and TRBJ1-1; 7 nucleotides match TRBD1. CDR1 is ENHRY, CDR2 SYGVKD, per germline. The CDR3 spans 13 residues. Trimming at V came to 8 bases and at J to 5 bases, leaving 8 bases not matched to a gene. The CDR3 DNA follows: TGTGCCATCCGTGCGGAGGGGGCGACTGAAGCTTTCTTT. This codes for CAIRAEGATEAFF.

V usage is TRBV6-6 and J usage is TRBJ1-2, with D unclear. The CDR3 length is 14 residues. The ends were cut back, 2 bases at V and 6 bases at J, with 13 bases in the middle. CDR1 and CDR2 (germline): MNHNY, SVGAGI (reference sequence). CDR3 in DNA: TGTGCCAGCAGTTACCTAGGGTTGGAGGATGGCTACACCTTC. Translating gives CASSYLGLEDGYTF.

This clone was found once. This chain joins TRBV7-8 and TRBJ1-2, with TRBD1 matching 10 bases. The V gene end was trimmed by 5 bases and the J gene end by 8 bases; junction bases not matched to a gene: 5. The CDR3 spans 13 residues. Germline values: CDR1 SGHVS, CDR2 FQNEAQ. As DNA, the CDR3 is TGTGCCAGCAGCCCCGGGACAGGGGAGGGCTACACCTTC. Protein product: CASSPGTGEGYTF.

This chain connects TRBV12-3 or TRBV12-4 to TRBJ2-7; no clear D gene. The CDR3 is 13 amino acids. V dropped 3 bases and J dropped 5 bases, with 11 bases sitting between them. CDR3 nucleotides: TGTGCCAGCAGTTTCGGAGCCGCCGACGAGCAGTACTTC. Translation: CASSFGAADEQYF.

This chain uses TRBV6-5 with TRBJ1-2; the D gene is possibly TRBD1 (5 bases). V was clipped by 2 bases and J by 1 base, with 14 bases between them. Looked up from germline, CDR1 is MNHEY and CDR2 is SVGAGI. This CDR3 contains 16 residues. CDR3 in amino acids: CASSYAFIGGNYGYTF. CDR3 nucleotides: TGTGCCAGCAGTTACGCCTTTATCGGGGGTAACTATGGCTACACCTTC.

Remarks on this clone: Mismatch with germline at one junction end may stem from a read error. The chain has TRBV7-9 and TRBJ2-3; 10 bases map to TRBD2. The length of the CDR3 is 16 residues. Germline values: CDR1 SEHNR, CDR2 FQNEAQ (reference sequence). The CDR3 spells CASSGLAGARTNTQYF. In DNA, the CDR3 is TGTGCCAGCAGCGGTCTAGCGGGGGCCCGCACAAATACGCAGTATTTT.

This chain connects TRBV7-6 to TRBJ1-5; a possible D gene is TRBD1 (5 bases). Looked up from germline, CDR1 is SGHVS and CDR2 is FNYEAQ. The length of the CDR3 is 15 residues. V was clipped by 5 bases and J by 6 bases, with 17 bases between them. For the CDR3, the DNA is TGTGCCAGCAGCAGAAACGGGGGGGTCGGTCAGCCCCAGCATTTT. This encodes CASSRNGGVGQPQHF. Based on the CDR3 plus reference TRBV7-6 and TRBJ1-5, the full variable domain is GAGVSQSPRYKVTKRGQDVALRCDPISGHVSLYWYRQALGQGPEFLTYFNYEAQQDKSGLPNDRFSAERPEGSISTLTIQRTEQRDSAMYRCASSRNGGVGQPQHFGDGTRLSIL.

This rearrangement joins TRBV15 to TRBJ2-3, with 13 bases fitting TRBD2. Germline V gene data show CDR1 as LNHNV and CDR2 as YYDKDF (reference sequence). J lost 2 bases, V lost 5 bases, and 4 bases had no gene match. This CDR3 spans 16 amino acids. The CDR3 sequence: CATSPTSGGFTDTQYF. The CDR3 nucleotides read TGTGCCACCAGCCCGACTAGCGGGGGGTTCACAGATACGCAGTATTTT. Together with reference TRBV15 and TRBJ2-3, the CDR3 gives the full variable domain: DAMVIQNPRYQVTQFGKPVTLSCSQTLNHNVMYWYQQKSSQAPKLLFHYYDKDFNNEADTPDNFQSRRPNTSFCFLDIRSPGLGDTAMYLCATSPTSGGFTDTQYFGPGTRLTVL.

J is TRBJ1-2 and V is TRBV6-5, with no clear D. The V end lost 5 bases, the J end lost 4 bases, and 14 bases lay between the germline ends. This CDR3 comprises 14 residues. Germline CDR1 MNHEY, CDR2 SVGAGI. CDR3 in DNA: TGTGCCAGCAGTCGAACAGCCTTTGGCTATGGCTACACCTTC. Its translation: CASSRTAFGYGYTF.

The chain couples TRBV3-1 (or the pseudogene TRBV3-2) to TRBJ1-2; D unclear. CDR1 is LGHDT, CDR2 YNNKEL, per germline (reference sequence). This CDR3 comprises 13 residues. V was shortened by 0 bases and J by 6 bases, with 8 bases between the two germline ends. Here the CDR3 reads CASSQEAGHGYTF. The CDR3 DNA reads TGTGCCAGCAGCCAAGAAGCAGGTCATGGCTACACCTTC.

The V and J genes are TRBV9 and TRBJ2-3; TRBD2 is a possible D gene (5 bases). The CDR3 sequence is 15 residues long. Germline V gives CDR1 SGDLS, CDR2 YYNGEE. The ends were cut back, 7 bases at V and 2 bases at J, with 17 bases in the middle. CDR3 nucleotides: TGTGCCAGCTCAGTCGGCGGGCCCAACACAGATACGCAGTATTTT. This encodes CASSVGGPNTDTQYF.

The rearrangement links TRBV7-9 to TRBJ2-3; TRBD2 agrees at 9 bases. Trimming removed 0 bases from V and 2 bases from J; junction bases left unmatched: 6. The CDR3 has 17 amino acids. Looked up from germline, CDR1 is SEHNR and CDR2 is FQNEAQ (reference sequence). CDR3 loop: CASSLAAGGRNTDTQYF. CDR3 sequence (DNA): TGTGCCAGCAGCTTAGCAGCGGGGGGAAGAAACACAGATACGCAGTATTTT.

CDR3 sequence: CASTPPSRAKGNTEAFF. CDR3 DNA sequence: TGTGCCAGCACTCCGCCCTCGAGGGCCAAGGGGAACACTGAAGCTTTCTTT. This chain connects TRBV9 to TRBJ1-1, with unresolved D. In germline, CDR1 is SGDLS, CDR2 YYNGEE. The CDR3 is 17 residues long. The V end lost 6 bases, the J end lost 1 base, and 22 bases lay between the germline ends.

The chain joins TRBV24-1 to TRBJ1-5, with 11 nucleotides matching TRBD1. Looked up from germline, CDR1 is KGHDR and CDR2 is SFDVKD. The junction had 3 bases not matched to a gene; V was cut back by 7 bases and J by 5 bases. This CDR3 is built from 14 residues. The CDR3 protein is CATRDRGPHQPQHF. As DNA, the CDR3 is TGTGCCACCAGGGACAGGGGGCCACATCAGCCCCAGCATTTT.